Listed below are T cell receptor beta chains from one sample, sequenced in a study of blood T cell repertoires in COVID-19. The table came from immunoSEQ multiplex PCR; TCRdb's copy has only in-frame clones and leaves some out. The data hold around 260,000 clones, with approximately 90% observed a single time. The sample consisted of peripheral blood. Receptors were obtained from a woman younger than 45 with COVID-19, enrolled during active disease. Both conserved end residues are part of each CDR3. A D gene is named only where the DNA matches it firmly. Size values are once, few and many counts, or a class for expanded clones, and some rows have none.

CDR3 length	D gene	clone size	V gene	J gene	CDR3 DNA	CDR3 protein
14	TRBD2	NA	TRBV4-1	TRBJ2-1	TGCGCCAGCAGCCCCGAGCGGGAGGCCTATGAGCAGTTCTTC	CASSPEREAYEQFF
15	NA	few	TRBV19	TRBJ2-2	TGTGCCAGTAGAACGACGCGCCGAGGGACCGGGGAGCTGTTTTTT	CASRTTRRGTGELFF
14	NA	NA	TRBV2	TRBJ1-6	TGTGCCAGCAGTGATATCTCTCGTAATTCACCCCTCCACTTT	CASSDISRNSPLHF
13	NA	NA	TRBV3-1/TRBV3-2	TRBJ2-3	TGTGCCAGCAGCCACAGGGGTGGGGATACGCAGTATTTT	CASSHRGGDTQYF
19	TRBD2	NA	TRBV9	TRBJ2-2	TGTGCCAGCAGCGGCACTAGCGTGAGCAAACCGGGGGGCACCGGGGAGCTGTTTTTT	CASSGTSVSKPGGTGELFF
15	NA	NA	TRBV6-5	TRBJ1-5	TGTGCCAGCAGCAGGGGACAAAATAGCAATCAGCCCCAGCATTTT	CASSRGQNSNQPQHF
15	TRBD1	once	TRBV5-1	TRBJ2-7	TGCGCCAGCAGCTTTGGACAGGGTTGGACCTACGAGCAGTACTTC	CASSFGQGWTYEQYF
15	NA	NA	TRBV3-1/TRBV3-2	TRBJ1-1	TGTGCCAGCAGCCAAGGTAGTTCTATGAACACTGAAGCTTTCTTT	CASSQGSSMNTEAFF
15	NA	NA	TRBV28	TRBJ1-4	TGTGCCAGCAGTTTATTCAAGGGGGTGGGTGAAAAACTGTTTTTT	CASSLFKGVGEKLFF
11	NA	NA	TRBV28	TRBJ2-1	TGTGCCAGCATTTCCCCTAATGAGCAGTTCTTC	CASISPNEQFF
13	NA	once	TRBV19	TRBJ1-5	TGTGCCAGTAGTATTGGGCCCAATCAGCCCCAGCATTTT	CASSIGPNQPQHF
17	NA	NA	TRBV21-1	TRBJ1-1	TGTGCCAGCAGCCAAAACTATCCGGAGACAGCGAACACTGAAGCTTTCTTT	CASSQNYPETANTEAFF
15	NA	NA	TRBV24-1	TRBJ2-3	TGTGCCACCAGTGACCTACTGTGGAGCACAGATACGCAGTATTTT	CATSDLLWSTDTQYF
13	NA	NA	TRBV2	TRBJ1-5	TGTGCCAGCACGGACTCCAGCAATCAGCCCCAGCATTTT	CASTDSSNQPQHF
18	TRBD2	NA	TRBV7-4	TRBJ2-2	TGTGCCAGCAGCTTAGTTTCTAGCGGGAGCAAGAACACCGGGGAGCTGTTTTTT	CASSLVSSGSKNTGELFF
14	NA	NA	TRBV2	TRBJ1-5	TGTGCCAGCAGTGTGACGGGGGGGCGTCAGCCCCAGCATTTT	CASSVTGGRQPQHF
14	NA	NA	TRBV5-4	TRBJ1-2	TGTGCCAGCAGCTTGAGAGAGGGCCTCTATGGCTACACCTTC	CASSLREGLYGYTF
15	NA	NA	TRBV10-1	TRBJ1-1	TGCGCCAGCAGCCGTGGGCTCCAGGGGAACACTGAAGCTTTCTTT	CASSRGLQGNTEAFF
14	NA	once	TRBV7-9	TRBJ1-1	TGTGCCAGCAGCTGGGGCGGAGAGAACACTGAAGCTTTCTTT	CASSWGGENTEAFF
16	TRBD1	NA	TRBV5-1	TRBJ1-3	TGCGCCAGCAGCTTGGAACGGACAGGCGGAGGAAACACCATATATTTT	CASSLERTGGGNTIYF
16	TRBD1	NA	TRBV28	TRBJ1-4	TGTGCCAGCACCCTGAACAGGGGGCGAGGACCTGAAAAACTGTTTTTT	CASTLNRGRGPEKLFF
15	NA	NA	TRBV6-2/TRBV6-3	TRBJ2-3	TGTGCCAGCAGTTACTCAGTGCAGGGCCCAGATACGCAGTATTTT	CASSYSVQGPDTQYF
12	NA	NA	TRBV30	TRBJ2-1	TGTGCCTGGACAGAGGGCTGGAATGAGCAGTTCTTC	CAWTEGWNEQFF
17	NA	NA	TRBV4-1	TRBJ1-2	TGCGCCAGCAGCCAAGACTTAAGTTCGGGCGGGATCTATGGCTACACCTTC	CASSQDLSSGGIYGYTF
13	NA	few	TRBV27	TRBJ2-1	TGTGCCAGCAGCCGAGGACTGAACAATGAGCAGTTCTTC	CASSRGLNNEQFF
14	TRBD1	NA	TRBV5-1	TRBJ1-6	TGCGCCAGCAGCGAGAGACAGGGGGACTCACCCCTCCACTTT	CASSERQGDSPLHF
13	NA	NA	TRBV5-1	TRBJ2-1	TGCGCCAGCAGCCTGGCGGAGGGCCCGAAACAGTTCTTC	CASSLAEGPKQFF
16	TRBD1	NA	TRBV5-1	TRBJ1-6	TGCGCCAGCAGACCCGACAGGGGGCTTGCTAATTCACCCCTCCACTTT	CASRPDRGLANSPLHF
15	NA	NA	TRBV4-1	TRBJ2-3	TGCGCCAGCAGCCACCGACTAGATAGCACAGATACGCAGTATTTT	CASSHRLDSTDTQYF
17	TRBD2	NA	TRBV19	TRBJ2-2	TGTGCCAGTAGTATAGTTTGGGCTAGCGGGAACACCGGGGAGCTGTTTTTT	CASSIVWASGNTGELFF
18	TRBD2	NA	TRBV28	TRBJ2-1	TGTGCCAGCAGTTACATCCCTATGCTGGGACTAGTCTCTGATGAGCAGTTCTTC	CASSYIPMLGLVSDEQFF
13	TRBD1	NA	TRBV27	TRBJ2-7	TGTGCCAGCAGTTTGACAGGGGTATACGAGCAGTACTTC	CASSLTGVYEQYF
15	NA	NA	TRBV5-5	TRBJ2-3	TGTGCCAGCAGCCAAGACATGAAGGGCACAGATACGCAGTATTTT	CASSQDMKGTDTQYF
14	NA	NA	TRBV9	TRBJ2-2	TGTGCCAGCAGCGTAGCAGGCACAACCGGGGAGCTGTTTTTT	CASSVAGTTGELFF
15	NA	NA	TRBV10-1	TRBJ2-2	TGCGCCAGCAGTGAGTCCCCAGGGGCCGGCGGGGAGCTGTTTTTT	CASSESPGAGGELFF
14	TRBD2	NA	TRBV5-8	TRBJ2-1	TGTGCCAGCAGGGCTACGGGAGGGCCGAGTGAGCAGTTCTTC	CASRATGGPSEQFF
13	NA	NA	TRBV11-3	TRBJ1-1	TGTGCCAGCAGCTTAGTCTCTAGCACTGAAGCTTTCTTT	CASSLVSSTEAFF
13	NA	once	TRBV5-1	TRBJ1-2	TGCGCCAGCAGCTTGGACGCGAACTATGGCTACACCTTC	CASSLDANYGYTF
13	NA	NA	TRBV28	TRBJ1-2	TGTGCCAGCAGTTTAGACAACCTTTATGGCTACACCTTC	CASSLDNLYGYTF
14	NA	NA	TRBV7-2	TRBJ2-2	TGTGCCAGCAGCCGGGACTCATTCACCGGGGAGCTGTTTTTT	CASSRDSFTGELFF
13	NA	NA	TRBV12-3/TRBV12-4	TRBJ1-1	TGTGCCAGCAGCCTACAGGAGAACACTGAAGCTTTCTTT	CASSLQENTEAFF
15	NA	NA	TRBV24-1	TRBJ1-5	TGTGCCACCAGTGAGAGTAGAGGTAGCAATCAGCCCCAGCATTTT	CATSESRGSNQPQHF
13	NA	NA	TRBV30	TRBJ1-1	TGTGCCTGGCGTCCCTACAGGTTCGCTGAAGCTTTCTTT	CAWRPYRFAEAFF
14	TRBD1	once	TRBV5-1	TRBJ1-5	TGCGCCAGCAGCTCAACAGGGGTCGGGCAGCCCCAGCATTTT	CASSSTGVGQPQHF
15	NA	NA	TRBV5-4	TRBJ2-1	TGTGCCAGCAGCTTACGTAGTACGAATTACAATGAGCAGTTCTTC	CASSLRSTNYNEQFF
16	TRBD1	NA	TRBV19	TRBJ1-2	TGTGCCAGTAGTCTCAAGGGACAGGGTATGGTCTATGGCTACACCTTC	CASSLKGQGMVYGYTF